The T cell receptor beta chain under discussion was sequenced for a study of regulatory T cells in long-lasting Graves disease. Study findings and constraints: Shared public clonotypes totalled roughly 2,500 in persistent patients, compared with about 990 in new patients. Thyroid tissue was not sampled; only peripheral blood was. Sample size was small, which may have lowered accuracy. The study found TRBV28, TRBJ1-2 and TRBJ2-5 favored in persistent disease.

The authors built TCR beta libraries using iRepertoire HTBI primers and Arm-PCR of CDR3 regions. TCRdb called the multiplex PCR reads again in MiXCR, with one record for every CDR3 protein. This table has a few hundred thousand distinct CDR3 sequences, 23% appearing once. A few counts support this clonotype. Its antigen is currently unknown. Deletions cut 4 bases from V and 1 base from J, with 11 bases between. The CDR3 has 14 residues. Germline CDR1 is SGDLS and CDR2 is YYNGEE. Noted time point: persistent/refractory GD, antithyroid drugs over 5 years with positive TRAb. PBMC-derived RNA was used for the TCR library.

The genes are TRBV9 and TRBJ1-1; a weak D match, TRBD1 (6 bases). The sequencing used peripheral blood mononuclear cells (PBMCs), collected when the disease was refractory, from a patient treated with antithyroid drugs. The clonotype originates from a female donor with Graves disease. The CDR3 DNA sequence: TGTGCCAGCAGCCCCGGGGGCCAGAACACTGAAGCTTTCTTT. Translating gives CASSPGGQNTEAFF.